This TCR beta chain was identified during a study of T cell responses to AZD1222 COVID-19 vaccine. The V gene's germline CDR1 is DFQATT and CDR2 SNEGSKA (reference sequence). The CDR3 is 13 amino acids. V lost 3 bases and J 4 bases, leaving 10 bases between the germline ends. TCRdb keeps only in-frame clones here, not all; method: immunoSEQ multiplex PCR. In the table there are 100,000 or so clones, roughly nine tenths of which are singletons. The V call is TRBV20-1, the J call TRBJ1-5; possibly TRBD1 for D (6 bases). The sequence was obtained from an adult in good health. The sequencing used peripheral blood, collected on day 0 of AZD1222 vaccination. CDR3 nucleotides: TGCAGTGCTAGTCCTGGGACAAATCAGCCCCAGCATTTT. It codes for CSASPGTNQPQHF.